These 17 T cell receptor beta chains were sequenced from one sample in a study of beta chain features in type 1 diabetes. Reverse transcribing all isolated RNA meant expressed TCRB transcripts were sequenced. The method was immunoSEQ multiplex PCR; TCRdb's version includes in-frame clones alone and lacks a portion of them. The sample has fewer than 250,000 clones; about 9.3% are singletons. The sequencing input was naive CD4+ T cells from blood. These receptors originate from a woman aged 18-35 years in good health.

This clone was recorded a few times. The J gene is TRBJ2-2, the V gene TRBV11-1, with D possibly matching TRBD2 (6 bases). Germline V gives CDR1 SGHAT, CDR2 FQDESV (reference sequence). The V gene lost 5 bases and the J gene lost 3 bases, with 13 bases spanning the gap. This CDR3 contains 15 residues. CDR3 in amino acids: CASSPVREYTGELFF. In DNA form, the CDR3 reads TGTGCCAGCAGCCCAGTCCGGGAGTACACCGGGGAGCTGTTTTTT.

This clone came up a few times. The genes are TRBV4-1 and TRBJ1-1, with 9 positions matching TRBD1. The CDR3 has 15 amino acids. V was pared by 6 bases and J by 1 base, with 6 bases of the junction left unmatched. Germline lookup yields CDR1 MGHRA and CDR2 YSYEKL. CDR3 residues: CASRKLGQGNTEAFF. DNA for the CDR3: TGCGCCAGCAGAAAATTGGGACAGGGGAACACTGAAGCTTTCTTT.

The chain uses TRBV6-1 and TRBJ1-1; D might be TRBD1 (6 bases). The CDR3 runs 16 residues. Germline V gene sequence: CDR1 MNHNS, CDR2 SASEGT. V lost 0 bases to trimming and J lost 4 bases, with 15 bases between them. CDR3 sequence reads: CASSEARGAYGTEAFF. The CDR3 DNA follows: TGTGCCAGCAGTGAAGCCCGGGGGGCATACGGCACTGAAGCTTTCTTT.

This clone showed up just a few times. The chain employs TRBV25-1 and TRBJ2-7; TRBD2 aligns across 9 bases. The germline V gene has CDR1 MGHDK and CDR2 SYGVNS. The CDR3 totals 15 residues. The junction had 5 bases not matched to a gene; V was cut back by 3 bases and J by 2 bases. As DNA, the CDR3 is TGTGCCAGCAGTGACCCGGCTAGCGGGGCCTACGAGCAGTACTTC. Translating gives CASSDPASGAYEQYF.

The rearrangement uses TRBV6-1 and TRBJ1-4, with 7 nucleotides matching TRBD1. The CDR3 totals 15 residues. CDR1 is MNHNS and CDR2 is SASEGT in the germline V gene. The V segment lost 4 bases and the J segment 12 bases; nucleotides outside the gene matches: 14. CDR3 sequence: CASSGQGRLFLELFF. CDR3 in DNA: TGTGCCAGCAGTGGACAGGGTCGATTATTTTTGGAACTGTTTTTT.

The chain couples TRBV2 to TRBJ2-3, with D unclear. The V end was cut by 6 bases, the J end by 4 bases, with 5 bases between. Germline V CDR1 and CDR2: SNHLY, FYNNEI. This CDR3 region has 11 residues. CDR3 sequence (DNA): TGTGCCAGCAGCCGGGCAGATACGCAGTATTTT. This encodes CASSRADTQYF.

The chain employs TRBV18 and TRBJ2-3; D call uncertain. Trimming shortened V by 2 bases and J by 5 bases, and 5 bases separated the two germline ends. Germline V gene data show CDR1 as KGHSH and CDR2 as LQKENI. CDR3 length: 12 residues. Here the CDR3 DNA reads TGTGCCAGCTCACCAAAGAGAGATACGCAGTATTTT. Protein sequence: CASSPKRDTQYF.

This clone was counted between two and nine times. The CDR3 region is CASSEGVSRGLVGYNEQFF. The CDR3, as DNA: TGTGCCAGCAGCGAGGGGGTCTCACGAGGGCTAGTAGGGTACAATGAGCAGTTCTTC. The chain recombines TRBV9 with TRBJ2-1; weak D call: TRBD1 (6 bases). V dropped 3 bases and J dropped 4 bases, with 26 bases sitting between them. This CDR3 is built from 19 residues. CDR1 is SGDLS, CDR2 YYNGEE, per germline.

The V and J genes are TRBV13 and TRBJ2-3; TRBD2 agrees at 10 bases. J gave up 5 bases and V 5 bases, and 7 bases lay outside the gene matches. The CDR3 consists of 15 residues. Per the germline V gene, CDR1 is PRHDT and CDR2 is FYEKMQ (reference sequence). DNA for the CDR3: TGTGCCAGCAGCCGAGTAGCGGGAGGACAAGATACGCAGTATTTT. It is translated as CASSRVAGGQDTQYF.

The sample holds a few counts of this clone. CDR3 nucleotides: TGTGCCAGCTCACCAGGACAGGGGGTGAACACTGAAGCTTTCTTT. Its translation: CASSPGQGVNTEAFF. This sequence joins TRBV18 and TRBJ1-1; 10 bases align to TRBD1. The CDR3 contains 15 residues. V trimming: 2 bases; J trimming: 0 bases; junction bases outside the gene matches: 0. The germline gives CDR1 KGHSH, CDR2 LQKENI. The whole variable domain, filled in from reference TRBV18 and TRBJ1-1, reads NAGVMQNPRHLVRRRGQEARLRCSPMKGHSHVYWYRQLPEEGLKFMVYLQKENIIDESGMPKERFSAEFPKEGPSILRIQQVVRGDSAAYFCASSPGQGVNTEAFFGQGTRLTVV.

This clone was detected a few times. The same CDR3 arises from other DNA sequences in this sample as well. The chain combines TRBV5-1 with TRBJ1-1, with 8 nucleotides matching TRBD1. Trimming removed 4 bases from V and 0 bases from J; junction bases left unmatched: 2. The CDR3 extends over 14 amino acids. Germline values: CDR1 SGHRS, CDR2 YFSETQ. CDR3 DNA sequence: TGCGCCAGCAGCGCGGACAGGGTGAACACTGAAGCTTTCTTT. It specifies CASSADRVNTEAFF.

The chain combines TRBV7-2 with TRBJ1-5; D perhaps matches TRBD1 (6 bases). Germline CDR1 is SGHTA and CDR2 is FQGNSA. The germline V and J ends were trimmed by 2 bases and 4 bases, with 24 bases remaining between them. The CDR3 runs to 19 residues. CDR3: CASSLTLGWGQANNQPQHF. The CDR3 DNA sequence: TGTGCCAGCAGCTTAACATTGGGCTGGGGGCAGGCCAATAATCAGCCCCAGCATTTT.

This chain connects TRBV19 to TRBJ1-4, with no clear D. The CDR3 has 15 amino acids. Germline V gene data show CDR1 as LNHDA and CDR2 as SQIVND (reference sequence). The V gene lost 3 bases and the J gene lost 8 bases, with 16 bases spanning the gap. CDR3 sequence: CASSMQPGSGEKLFF. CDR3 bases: TGTGCCAGTAGTATGCAGCCTGGGTCCGGGGAAAAACTGTTTTTT.

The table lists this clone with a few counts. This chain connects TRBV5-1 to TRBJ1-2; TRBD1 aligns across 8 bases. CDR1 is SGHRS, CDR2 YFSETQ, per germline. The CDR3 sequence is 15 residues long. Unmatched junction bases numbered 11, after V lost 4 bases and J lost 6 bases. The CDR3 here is CASSPSGQGMDGYTF. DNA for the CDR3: TGCGCCAGCAGCCCCAGCGGACAGGGAATGGATGGCTACACCTTC.

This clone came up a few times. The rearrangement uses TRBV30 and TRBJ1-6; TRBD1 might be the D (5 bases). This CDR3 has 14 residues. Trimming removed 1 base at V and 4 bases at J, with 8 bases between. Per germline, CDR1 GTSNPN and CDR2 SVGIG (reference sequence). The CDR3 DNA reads TGTGCCTGGAGTGGAACAGGATATAATTCACCCCTCCACTTT. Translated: CAWSGTGYNSPLHF.

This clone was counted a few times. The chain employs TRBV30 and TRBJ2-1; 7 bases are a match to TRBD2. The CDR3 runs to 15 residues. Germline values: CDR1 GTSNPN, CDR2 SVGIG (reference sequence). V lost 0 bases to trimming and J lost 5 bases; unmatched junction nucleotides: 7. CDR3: CAWSVRGRANNEQFF. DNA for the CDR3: TGTGCCTGGAGTGTACGGGGGAGGGCGAACAATGAGCAGTTCTTC.

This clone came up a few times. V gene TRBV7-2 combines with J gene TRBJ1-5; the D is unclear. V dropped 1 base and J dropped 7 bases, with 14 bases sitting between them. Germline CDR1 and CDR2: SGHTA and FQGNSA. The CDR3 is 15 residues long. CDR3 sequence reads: CASSLVGRDGQPQHF. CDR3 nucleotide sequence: TGTGCCAGCAGCTTAGTAGGGAGAGACGGACAGCCCCAGCATTTT.